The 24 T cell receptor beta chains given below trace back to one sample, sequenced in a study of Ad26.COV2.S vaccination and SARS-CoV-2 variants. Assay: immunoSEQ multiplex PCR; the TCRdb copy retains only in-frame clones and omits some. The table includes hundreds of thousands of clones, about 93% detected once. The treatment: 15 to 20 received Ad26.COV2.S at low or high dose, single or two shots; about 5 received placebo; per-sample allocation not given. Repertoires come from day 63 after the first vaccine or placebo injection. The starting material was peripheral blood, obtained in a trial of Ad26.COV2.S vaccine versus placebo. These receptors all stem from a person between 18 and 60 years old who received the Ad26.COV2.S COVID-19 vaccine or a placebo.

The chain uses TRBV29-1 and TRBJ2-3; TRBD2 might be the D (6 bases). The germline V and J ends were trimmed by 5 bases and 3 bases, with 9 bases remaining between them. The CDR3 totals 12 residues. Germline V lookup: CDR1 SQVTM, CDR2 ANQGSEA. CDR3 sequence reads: CSVFGGTDTQYF. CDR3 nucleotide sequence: TGCAGCGTTTTCGGAGGGACAGATACGCAGTATTTT.

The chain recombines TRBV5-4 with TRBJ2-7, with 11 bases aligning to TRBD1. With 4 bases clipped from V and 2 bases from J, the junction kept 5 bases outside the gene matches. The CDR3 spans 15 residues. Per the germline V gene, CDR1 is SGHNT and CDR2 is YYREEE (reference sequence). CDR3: CASSPGQGAAYEQYF. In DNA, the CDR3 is TGTGCCAGCAGCCCCGGACAGGGGGCGGCCTACGAGCAGTACTTC.

DNA for the CDR3: TGTGCCAGCAGTTCCACCCTCGACAGTAGGGCGACCGGGGAGCTGTTTTTT. It translates to CASSSTLDSRATGELFF. The chain uses TRBV28 and TRBJ2-2; a weak D match, TRBD1 (5 bases). Germline CDR1 and CDR2: MDHEN and SYDVKM. The CDR3 contains 17 residues. Trimming removed 4 bases from V and 5 bases from J, with 20 bases in between.

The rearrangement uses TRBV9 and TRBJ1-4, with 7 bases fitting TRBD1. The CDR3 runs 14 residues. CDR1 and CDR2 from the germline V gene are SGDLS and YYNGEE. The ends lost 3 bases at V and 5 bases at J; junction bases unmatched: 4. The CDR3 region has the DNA TGTGCCAGCAGCGCGACAGGGTTCAATGAAAAACTGTTTTTT. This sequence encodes CASSATGFNEKLFF. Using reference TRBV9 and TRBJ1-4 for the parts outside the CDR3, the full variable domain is DSGVTQTPKHLITATGQRVTLRCSPRSGDLSVYWYQQSLDQGLQFLIQYYNGEERAKGNILERFSAQQFPDLHSELNLSSLELGDSALYFCASSATGFNEKLFFGSGTQLSVL.

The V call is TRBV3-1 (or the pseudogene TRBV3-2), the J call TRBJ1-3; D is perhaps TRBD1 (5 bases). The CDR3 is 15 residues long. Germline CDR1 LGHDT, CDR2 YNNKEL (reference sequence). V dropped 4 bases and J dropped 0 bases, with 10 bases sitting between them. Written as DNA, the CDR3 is TGTGCCAGCAGCCGGACATTTACCTCTGGAAACACCATATATTTT. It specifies CASSRTFTSGNTIYF.

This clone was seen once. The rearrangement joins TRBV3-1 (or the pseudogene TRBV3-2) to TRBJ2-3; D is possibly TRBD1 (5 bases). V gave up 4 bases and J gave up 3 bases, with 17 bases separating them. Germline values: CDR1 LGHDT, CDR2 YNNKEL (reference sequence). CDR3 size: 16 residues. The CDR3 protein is CASSPGKGAGTDTQYF. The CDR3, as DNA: TGTGCCAGCAGCCCTGGGAAAGGGGCAGGGACAGATACGCAGTATTTT.

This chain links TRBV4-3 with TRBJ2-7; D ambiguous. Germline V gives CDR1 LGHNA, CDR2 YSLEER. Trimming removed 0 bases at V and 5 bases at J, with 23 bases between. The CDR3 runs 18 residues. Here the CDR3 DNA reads TGCGCCAGCAGCCAAGATCCCCCGCCAGGCCCCTCCGCCCACGAGCAGTACTTC. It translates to CASSQDPPPGPSAHEQYF.

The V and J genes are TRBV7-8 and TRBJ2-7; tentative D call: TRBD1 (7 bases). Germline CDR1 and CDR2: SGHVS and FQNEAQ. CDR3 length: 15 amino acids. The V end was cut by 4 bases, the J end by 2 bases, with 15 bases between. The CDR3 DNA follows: TGTGCCAGCAGCTCGCGGGACAGTATTACCTACGAGCAGTACTTC. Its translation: CASSSRDSITYEQYF.

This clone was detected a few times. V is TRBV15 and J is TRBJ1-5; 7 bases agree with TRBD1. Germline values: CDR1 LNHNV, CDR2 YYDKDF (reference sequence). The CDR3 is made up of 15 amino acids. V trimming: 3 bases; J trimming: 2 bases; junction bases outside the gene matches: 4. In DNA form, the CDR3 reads TGTGCCACCAGCAGTATAGGACAGGGCAATCAGCCCCAGCATTTT. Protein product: CATSSIGQGNQPQHF. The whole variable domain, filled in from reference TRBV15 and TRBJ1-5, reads DAMVIQNPRYQVTQFGKPVTLSCSQTLNHNVMYWYQQKSSQAPKLLFHYYDKDFNNEADTPDNFQSRRPNTSFCFLDIRSPGLGDTAMYLCATSSIGQGNQPQHFGDGTRLSIL.

This CDR3 is CASSRLVGGHTQYF. The CDR3 DNA follows: TGTGCCAGCAGCCGACTAGTAGGGGGGCATACGCAGTATTTT. The chain recombines TRBV6-2 or TRBV6-3 with TRBJ2-3; perhaps D is TRBD1 or TRBD2 (6 bases each). This CDR3 region has 14 residues. The ends were cut back, 6 bases at V and 7 bases at J, with 17 bases in the middle. Germline lookup yields CDR1 MNHEY and CDR2 SVGEGT.

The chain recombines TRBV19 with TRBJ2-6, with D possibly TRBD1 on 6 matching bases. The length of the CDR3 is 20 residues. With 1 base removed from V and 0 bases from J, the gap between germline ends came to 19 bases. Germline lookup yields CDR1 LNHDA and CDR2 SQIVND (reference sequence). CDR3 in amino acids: CASSIVQGPILHSGANVLTF. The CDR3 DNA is TGTGCCAGTAGTATAGTACAGGGTCCCATTCTCCACTCTGGGGCCAACGTCCTGACTTTC.

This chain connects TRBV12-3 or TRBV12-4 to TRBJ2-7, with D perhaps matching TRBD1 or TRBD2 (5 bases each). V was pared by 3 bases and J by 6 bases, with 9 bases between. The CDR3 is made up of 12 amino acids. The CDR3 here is CASSFWGSEQYF. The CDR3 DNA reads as TGTGCCAGCAGTTTTTGGGGGAGCGAGCAGTACTTC.

CDR3 protein: CASSFYRSGRYGGDTQYF. CDR3 coding DNA: TGTGCCAGCAGCTTTTATAGGTCGGGAAGGTACGGGGGAGATACGCAGTATTTT. The chain links TRBV7-9 to TRBJ2-3; weak D call: TRBD2 (6 bases). Germline-derived CDR1 and CDR2 are SEHNR and FQNEAQ (reference sequence). The CDR3 is 18 residues long. V shed 3 bases and J shed 5 bases, with 24 bases lying between them.

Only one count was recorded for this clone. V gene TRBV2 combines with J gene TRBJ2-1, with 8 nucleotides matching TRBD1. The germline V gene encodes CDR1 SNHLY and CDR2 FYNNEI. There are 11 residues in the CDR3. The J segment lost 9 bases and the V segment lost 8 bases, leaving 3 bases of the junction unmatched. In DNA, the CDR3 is TGTGCCAGCGTAACAGGGGGTGAGCAGTTCTTC. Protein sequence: CASVTGGEQFF. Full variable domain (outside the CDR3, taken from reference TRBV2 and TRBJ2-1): EPEVTQTPSHQVTQMGQEVILRCVPISNHLYFYWYRQILGQKVEFLVSFYNNEISEKSEIFDDQFSVERPDGSNFTLKIRSTKLEDSAMYFCASVTGGEQFFGPGTRLTVL.

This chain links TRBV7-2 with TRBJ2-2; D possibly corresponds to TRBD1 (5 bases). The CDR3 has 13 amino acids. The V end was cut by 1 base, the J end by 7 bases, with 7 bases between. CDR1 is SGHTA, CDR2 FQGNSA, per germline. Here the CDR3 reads CASSLGTHGELFF. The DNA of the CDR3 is TGTGCCAGCAGCTTAGGGACACACGGGGAGCTGTTTTTT.

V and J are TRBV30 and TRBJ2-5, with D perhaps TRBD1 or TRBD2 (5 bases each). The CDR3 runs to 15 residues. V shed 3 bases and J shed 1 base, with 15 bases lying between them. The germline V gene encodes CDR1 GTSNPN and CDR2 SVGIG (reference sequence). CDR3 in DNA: TGTGCCTGGAGCGGAGATGGGGGTGCCCAAGAGACCCAGTACTTC. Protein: CAWSGDGGAQETQYF.

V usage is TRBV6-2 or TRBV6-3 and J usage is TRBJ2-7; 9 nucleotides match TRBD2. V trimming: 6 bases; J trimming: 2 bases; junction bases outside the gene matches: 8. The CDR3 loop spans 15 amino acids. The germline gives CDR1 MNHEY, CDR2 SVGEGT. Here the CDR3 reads CASSQRVAGAYEQYF. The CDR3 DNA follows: TGTGCCAGCAGCCAAAGGGTAGCGGGGGCCTACGAGCAGTACTTC.

CDR3 sequence reads: CASSLDTSVANEQFF. CDR3 DNA sequence: TGCGCCAGCAGCTTGGATACTAGCGTCGCGAATGAGCAGTTCTTC. The J gene is TRBJ2-1, the V gene TRBV5-1; 7 bases fit TRBD2. Germline V gene data show CDR1 as SGHRS and CDR2 as YFSETQ. V gave up 0 bases and J gave up 7 bases; unmatched junction bases: 7. This CDR3 contains 15 residues.

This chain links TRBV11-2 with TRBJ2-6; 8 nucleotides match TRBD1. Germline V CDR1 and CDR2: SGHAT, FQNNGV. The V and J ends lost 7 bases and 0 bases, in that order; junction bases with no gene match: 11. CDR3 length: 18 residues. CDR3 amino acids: CASTLPGTGSSGANVLTF. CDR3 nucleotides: TGTGCCAGCACCCTACCCGGGACAGGATCCTCTGGGGCCAACGTCCTGACTTTC. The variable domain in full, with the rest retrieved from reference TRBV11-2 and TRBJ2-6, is EAGVAQSPRYKIIEKRQSVAFWCNPISGHATLYWYQQILGQGPKLLIQFQNNGVVDDSQLPKDRFSAERLKGVDSTLKIQPAKLEDSAVYLCASTLPGTGSSGANVLTFGAGSRLTVL.

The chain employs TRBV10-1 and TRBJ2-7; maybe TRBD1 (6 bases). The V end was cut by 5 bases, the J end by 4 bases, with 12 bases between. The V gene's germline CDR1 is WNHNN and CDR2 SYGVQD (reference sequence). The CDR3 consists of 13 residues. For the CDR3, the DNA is TGCGCCAGCAGTTATGGACAGTCTTACGAGCAGTACTTC. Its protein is CASSYGQSYEQYF.

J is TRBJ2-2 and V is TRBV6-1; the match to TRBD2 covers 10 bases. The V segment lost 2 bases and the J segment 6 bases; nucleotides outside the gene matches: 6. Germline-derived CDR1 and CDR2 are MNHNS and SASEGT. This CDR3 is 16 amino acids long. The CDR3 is CASSEPSGSLPGELFF. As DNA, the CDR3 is TGTGCCAGCAGTGAACCTAGCGGGAGTCTGCCCGGGGAGCTGTTTTTT.

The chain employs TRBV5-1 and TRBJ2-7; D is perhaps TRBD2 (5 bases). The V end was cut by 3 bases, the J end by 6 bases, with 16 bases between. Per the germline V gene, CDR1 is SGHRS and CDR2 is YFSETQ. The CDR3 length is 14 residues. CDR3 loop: CASSSGYPSSEQYF. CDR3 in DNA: TGCGCCAGCAGCTCGGGGTATCCTTCTAGCGAGCAGTACTTC.

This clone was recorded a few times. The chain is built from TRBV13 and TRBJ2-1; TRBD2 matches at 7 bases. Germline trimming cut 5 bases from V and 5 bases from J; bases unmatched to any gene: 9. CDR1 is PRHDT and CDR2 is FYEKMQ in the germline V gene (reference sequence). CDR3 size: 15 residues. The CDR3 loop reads CASSPRALADNEQFF. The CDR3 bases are TGTGCCAGCAGCCCTCGGGCCCTAGCGGACAATGAGCAGTTCTTC.

The CDR3 loop is CASSFLIVQGDGYTF. In DNA, the CDR3 is TGTGCCAGCAGCTTCCTGATCGTCCAGGGCGATGGCTACACCTTC. V and J are TRBV5-6 and TRBJ1-2; possible D gene TRBD1, 5 bases. CDR1 is SGHDT, CDR2 YYEEEE, per germline. Trimming pared 2 bases from V and 6 bases from J, leaving 17 bases between. The CDR3 covers 15 residues.